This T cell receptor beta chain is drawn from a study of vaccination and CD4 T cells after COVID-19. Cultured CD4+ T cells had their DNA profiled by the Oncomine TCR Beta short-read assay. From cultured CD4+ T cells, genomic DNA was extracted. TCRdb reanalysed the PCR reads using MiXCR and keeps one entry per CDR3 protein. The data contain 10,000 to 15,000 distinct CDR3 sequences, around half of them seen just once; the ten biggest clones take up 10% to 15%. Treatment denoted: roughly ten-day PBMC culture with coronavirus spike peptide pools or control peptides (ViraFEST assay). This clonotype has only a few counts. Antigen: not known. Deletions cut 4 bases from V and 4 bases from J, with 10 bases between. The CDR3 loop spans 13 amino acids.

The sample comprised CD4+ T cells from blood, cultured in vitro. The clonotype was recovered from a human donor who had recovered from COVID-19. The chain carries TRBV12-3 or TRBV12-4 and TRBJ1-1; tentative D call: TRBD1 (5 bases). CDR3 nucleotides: TGTGCCAGCAGTTCACGGGGCTCCACTGAAGCTTTCTTT. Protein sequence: CASSSRGSTEAFF.